Listed below are T cell receptor beta chains from one sample, sequenced in a study of T cell repertoires in cytomegalovirus infection. Each CDR3 protein is one row after TCRdb ran MiXCR on the reads. The sample records 700,000 to 950,000 distinct CDR3 sequences, approximately 30% being singletons. No antigens are known for them. Sample: cultured CD8+ T cells from PBMCs, taken from culture after CMV antigen stimulation. All receptors come from a human donor in good health (CMV status not recorded). Some clones in this sample may be carry-over from other donors' samples. Each CDR3 is given with its conserved first and last residue. The D gene is left open where the match is weak. Rows may omit the clone size; those that give it use once, few, many or a size class.

.	TRBV5-1	TRBD2	TRBJ2-1	TGCGCCAGCAGCTCGGTAGGACTAGCGAAAGACAATGAGCAGTTCTTC	CASSSVGLAKDNEQFF
few	TRBV6-1	.	TRBJ1-5	TGTGCCAGCAAGGAGGGTGGGTCTCAGCCCCAGCATTTT	CASKEGGSQPQHF
.	TRBV6-2/TRBV6-3	.	TRBJ1-2	TGTGCCAGCGGAAAGGGGCTCGGGGGTGACTTGTTGAGCTATGGCTACACCTTC	CASGKGLGGDLLSYGYTF
.	TRBV20-1	TRBD1	TRBJ2-1	TGCAGTGCTGTAAAACAGGGGCGAGGCTCCTACAATGAGCAGTTCTTC	CSAVKQGRGSYNEQFF
.	TRBV5-6	.	TRBJ2-7	TGTGCCAGCAGCTTGGGGATGTACGAGCAGTACTTC	CASSLGMYEQYF
few	TRBV3-1	TRBD2	TRBJ2-5	TGTGCCAGCAGCCCACAGGGACTAGCGTTCGGGGAGACCCAGTACTTC	CASSPQGLAFGETQYF
.	TRBV27	.	TRBJ1-5	TGTGCCAGCAGTTCCGGGGATCCTATCGATAGCAATCAGCCCCAGCATTTT	CASSSGDPIDSNQPQHF
.	TRBV10-3	.	TRBJ2-7	TGTGCCATCTGGGACTTACCCTACGAGCAGTACTTC	CAIWDLPYEQYF
.	TRBV11-2	.	TRBJ2-2	TGTGCCAGCAGGGCACCCGGGGAGCTGTTTTTT	CASRAPGELFF
.	TRBV24-1	.	TRBJ2-3	TGTGCCACCAGTGATCTCTCGTACACAGATACGCAGTATTTT	CATSDLSYTDTQYF
.	TRBV19	TRBD1	TRBJ2-6	TGTGCCAGTAGTATGAGAGCCCGGGACAGGTACCTTTCTAAGGGGGCCAACGTCCTGACTTTC	CASSMRARDRYLSKGANVLTF
few	TRBV27	TRBD2	TRBJ2-1	TGTGCCAGCAGTTGGGGACTAGCGGGGCACTACAATGAGCAGTTCTTC	CASSWGLAGHYNEQFF
.	TRBV7-6	.	TRBJ1-5	TGTGCCAGCAGCTTAGGCTCCGGTCGTCAGCCCCAGCATTTT	CASSLGSGRQPQHF
.	TRBV6-2/TRBV6-3	.	TRBJ1-2	TGTGCCAGCAGTTCCAGGGCAACAGACTCAACTAACTATGGCTACACCTTC	CASSSRATDSTNYGYTF
few	TRBV7-6	TRBD2	TRBJ2-3	TGTGCCAGCAGCGCGCCCGGGACTAGCGGGGTCACAGATACGCAGTATTTT	CASSAPGTSGVTDTQYF
.	TRBV28	TRBD2	TRBJ2-5	TGTGCCAGCAGTTTCGGGGGGGGGGCGGTACAAGAGACCCAGTACTTC	CASSFGGGAVQETQYF
.	TRBV4-2	TRBD2	TRBJ2-1	TGTGCCAGCAGCAAAAATCGAGCGGGGGAGTACAATGAGCAGTTCTTC	CASSKNRAGEYNEQFF
few	TRBV11-2	TRBD2	TRBJ2-1	TGTGCCAGCAGCCCAGGGGTTAGCGGGGGGTCATCCTACAATGAGCAGTTCTTC	CASSPGVSGGSSYNEQFF
few	TRBV12-3/TRBV12-4	.	TRBJ2-2	TGTGCCAGCACCTTCCTAGAAGGGCCCGGGGAGCTGTTTTTT	CASTFLEGPGELFF
many	TRBV7-2	.	TRBJ2-2	TGTGCCAGCAGTTATCCAAACAGGGACCTGTTTTTT	CASSYPNRDLFF
few	TRBV7-9	TRBD1	TRBJ2-5	TGTGCCAGCAGCTTAGCGGGAGGACAGGGAGGACTTCAGACCCAGTACTTC	CASSLAGGQGGLQTQYF
few	TRBV4-1	.	TRBJ1-1	TGCGCCAGCAGCCAAGATCTTACTCAGGGGTTATGGGCTGAAGCTTTCTTT	CASSQDLTQGLWAEAFF
.	TRBV13	.	TRBJ2-1	TGTGCCAGCAGCCCTCCCCGGGGGGCAGAGAACAATGAGCAGTTCTTC	CASSPPRGAENNEQFF
few	TRBV29-1	TRBD2	TRBJ2-1	TGCAGCGTTGAATTGCGGGGGAAGGAGCAGTTCTTC	CSVELRGKEQFF
many	TRBV4-3	.	TRBJ1-1	TGCGCCAGCAGCCAAGAGCTCGGGCAGGGAGCCACTGAAGCTTTCTTT	CASSQELGQGATEAFF
.	TRBV11-2	.	TRBJ2-4	TGTGCCAGCAGCTTTTTGGCCACGGGGGCCCGAGCCAAAAACATTCAGTACTTC	CASSFLATGARAKNIQYF
.	TRBV5-4	.	TRBJ1-2	TGTGCCAGCAGCTTAGCGCAGGGTTCCGGCTATGGCTACACCTTC	CASSLAQGSGYGYTF